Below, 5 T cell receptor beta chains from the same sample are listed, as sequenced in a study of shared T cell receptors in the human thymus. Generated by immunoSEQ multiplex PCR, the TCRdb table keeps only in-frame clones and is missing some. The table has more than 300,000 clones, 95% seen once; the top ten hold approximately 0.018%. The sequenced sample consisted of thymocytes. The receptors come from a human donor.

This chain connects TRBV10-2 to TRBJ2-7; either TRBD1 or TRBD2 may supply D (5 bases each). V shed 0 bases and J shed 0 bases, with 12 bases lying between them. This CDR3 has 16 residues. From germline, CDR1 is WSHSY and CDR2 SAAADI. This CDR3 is CASSESRQGDSYEQYF. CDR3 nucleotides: TGCGCCAGCAGTGAGTCTCGTCAGGGAGACTCCTACGAGCAGTACTTC.

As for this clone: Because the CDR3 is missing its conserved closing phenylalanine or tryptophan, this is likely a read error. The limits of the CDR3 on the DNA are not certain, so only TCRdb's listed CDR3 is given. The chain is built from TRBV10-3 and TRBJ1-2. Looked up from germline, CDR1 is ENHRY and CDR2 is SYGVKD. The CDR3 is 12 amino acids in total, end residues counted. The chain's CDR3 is CAISERRDSCRE.

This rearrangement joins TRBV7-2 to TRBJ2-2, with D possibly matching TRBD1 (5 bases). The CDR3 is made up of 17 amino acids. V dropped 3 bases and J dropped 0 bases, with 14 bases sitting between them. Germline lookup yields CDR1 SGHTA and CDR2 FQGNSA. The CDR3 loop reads CASSFSWTPPNTGELFF. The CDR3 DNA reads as TGTGCCAGCAGCTTTAGTTGGACACCTCCGAACACCGGGGAGCTGTTTTTT.

The CDR3 loop is CASSLGRGTYGYTF. CDR3 nucleotides: TGCGCCAGCAGCCTAGGTAGGGGGACTTATGGCTACACCTTC. The genes are TRBV5-1 and TRBJ1-2; weak D call: TRBD1 (6 bases). This CDR3 contains 14 residues. The V end was cut by 4 bases, the J end by 5 bases, with 15 bases between. Germline CDR1 is SGHRS and CDR2 is YFSETQ.

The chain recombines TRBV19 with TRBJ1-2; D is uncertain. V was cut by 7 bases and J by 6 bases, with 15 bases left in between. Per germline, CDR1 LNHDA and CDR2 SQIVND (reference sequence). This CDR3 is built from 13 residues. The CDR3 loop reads CASKALGPHGYTF. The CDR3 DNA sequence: TGTGCCAGTAAGGCCTTAGGACCCCATGGCTACACCTTC.